A single T cell receptor beta chain is shown here with its context. Its cognate antigen is unknown. Within the sample, other DNA sequences also encode this same CDR3. This record belongs to a study of shared clonotypes between healthy human individuals. About the research overall: The donors, two women and a few men, were aged 18 to 49.

General observations from the study: For naive CD4 cells, approximately 4.8% of clonotypes were shared across a handful of donors. When compared with the clonotypes that were shared by all four sorted-subset donors, the non-shared clonotypes turned out to have lower generation probabilities.

Replicate PCRs for sorted subsets used around 200 ng DNA; this equaled 25,000 to 35,000 T cell genomes. Method: immunoSEQ multiplex PCR; TCRdb's copy keeps in-frame clones and lacks some. Among fewer than 400,000 clones, 74% were seen once, and the ten largest hold 10%. V was cut by 0 bases and J by 4 bases, with 6 bases left in between. Germline CDR1 and CDR2: SGHRS and YFSETQ. The CDR3 is made up of 13 amino acids. Sequencing used memory CD4+ T cells sorted from blood. Subset defined: CD45RA-negative fraction. The clonotype originates from a man younger than 45 in good health. The gene calls are TRBV5-1 and TRBJ2-3; D not resolved. CDR3 sequence reads: CASSLVGADTQYF. As DNA, the CDR3 is TGCGCCAGCAGCTTGGTTGGAGCAGATACGCAGTATTTT.